This T cell receptor (beta chain) is drawn from a study of blood T cell repertoires in COVID-19. On the study more broadly: There were acute and convalescent COVID-19 samples, and they came from the United States, Italy and Spain.

Repertoires were generated with immunoSEQ multiplex PCR, while TCRdb's copy carries only in-frame clones and drops some. This table holds a few hundred thousand clones, around 89% found once. The ends were cut back, 0 bases at V and 5 bases at J, with 14 bases in the middle. Looked up from germline, CDR1 is SGHRS and CDR2 is YFSETQ. The CDR3 covers 15 residues. Recruits, aged about 18 to 100 years, lived in 24 US areas. The chain joins TRBV5-1 to TRBJ1-1, with TRBD1 as a possible D gene (5 bases). This receptor was identified in a middle-aged man who had recovered from COVID-19. Input material: PBMCs or T cells enriched from blood (not recorded which). CDR3 nucleotide sequence: TGCGCCAGCAGCTTGGTGGCAGGGCGAGAAACTGAAGCTTTCTTT. It is translated as CASSLVAGRETEAFF.